One sample yielded the 13 T cell receptor beta chains listed below, sequenced in a study of blood T cell repertoires in COVID-19. Generated by immunoSEQ multiplex PCR, the TCRdb table keeps only in-frame clones and is missing some. The sample consists of over 400,000 clones, 70% to 90% of them appearing once. Sequencing was done on a sample of peripheral blood. These receptors all stem from a human donor in a cohort sampled during active COVID-19.

This chain joins TRBV7-9 and TRBJ2-1, with 8 bases matching TRBD1. Germline V gene sequence: CDR1 SEHNR, CDR2 FQNEAQ (reference sequence). V lost 4 bases to trimming and J lost 8 bases; unmatched junction nucleotides: 16. The CDR3 covers 17 residues. Here the CDR3 reads CASSWGRRQGANDEQFF. The CDR3 DNA is TGTGCCAGCAGCTGGGGGCGGCGTCAGGGGGCTAACGATGAGCAGTTCTTC.

This clone came up many times. The rearrangement uses TRBV9 and TRBJ2-3; D is ambiguous. Trimming shortened V by 0 bases and J by 0 bases, and 8 bases separated the two germline ends. The CDR3 contains 15 residues. The germline gives CDR1 SGDLS, CDR2 YYNGEE. The CDR3 DNA reads TGTGCCAGCAGCGTAGTTATAGCAAGCACAGATACGCAGTATTTT. Translated: CASSVVIASTDTQYF.

On this clone itself: The same CDR3 also results from other DNA sequences found in this sample. The chain recombines TRBV15 with TRBJ2-5; D may be TRBD1 (5 bases). Germline V CDR1 and CDR2: LNHNV, YYDKDF (reference sequence). Trimming took off 0 bases at V and 2 bases at J, with 10 bases between the two ends. The CDR3 loop spans 15 amino acids. CDR3 sequence reads: CATSRDPGPQETQYF. The CDR3 DNA follows: TGTGCCACCAGCAGAGATCCAGGGCCTCAAGAGACCCAGTACTTC.

The sample holds a few counts of this clone. The J gene is TRBJ1-6, the V gene TRBV7-2; D possibly corresponds to TRBD1 (5 bases). V was trimmed by 3 bases and J by 10 bases, leaving 13 bases between them. Germline CDR1 SGHTA, CDR2 FQGNSA. The CDR3 is 14 amino acids. The CDR3 DNA follows: TGTGCCAGCAGCTTTGGGGGGGACGGCTCACCCCTCCACTTT. It codes for CASSFGGDGSPLHF.

This rearrangement joins TRBV19 to TRBJ2-7; 8 bases are a match to TRBD2. The CDR3 extends over 15 amino acids. V lost 4 bases and J lost 1; bases outside the gene matches: 6. Per germline, CDR1 LNHDA and CDR2 SQIVND (reference sequence). The CDR3 protein is CASSSSGGTSYEQYF. The CDR3, as DNA: TGTGCCAGTAGTAGTTCGGGGGGGACATCCTACGAGCAGTACTTC.

V is TRBV18 and J is TRBJ1-1; 7 bases are a match to TRBD1. This CDR3 contains 14 residues. The germline V gene has CDR1 KGHSH and CDR2 LQKENI. J lost 2 bases, V lost 3 bases, and 3 bases had no gene match. CDR3: CASSPGQENTEAFF. The CDR3 DNA reads TGTGCCAGCTCACCCGGACAGGAAAACACTGAAGCTTTCTTT.

The chain employs TRBV4-3 and TRBJ2-6; no clear D. There are 16 residues in the CDR3. With 0 bases removed from V and 1 base from J, the gap between germline ends came to 7 bases. Germline V CDR1 and CDR2: LGHNA, YSLEER. This chain's CDR3 is CASSQDSRSGANVLTF. CDR3 in DNA: TGCGCCAGCAGCCAAGATTCCCGGTCTGGGGCCAACGTCCTGACTTTC.

The chain carries TRBV6-1 and TRBJ1-2; D ambiguous. Germline CDR1 and CDR2: MNHNS and SASEGT. The CDR3 has 15 amino acids. Between the trimmed V and J ends, which lost 0 bases and 6 bases, there was a span of 14 bases. This chain's CDR3 is CASSEALRSGNGYTF. CDR3 DNA: TGTGCCAGCAGTGAAGCGCTCAGGAGCGGGAATGGCTACACCTTC.

V and J are TRBV28 and TRBJ1-3, with 9 bases aligning to TRBD1. Germline lookup yields CDR1 MDHEN and CDR2 SYDVKM. The ends lost 5 bases at V and 4 bases at J; junction bases unmatched: 6. The CDR3 contains 15 residues. The CDR3 nucleotides read TGTGCCAGCAGTGAAACAGGGGGCAAAGGAAACACCATATATTTT. Amino acid sequence: CASSETGGKGNTIYF.

The chain links TRBV6-2 or TRBV6-3 to TRBJ2-1; 7 bases fit TRBD2. Germline V CDR1 and CDR2: MNHEY, SVGEGT. V lost 2 bases and J lost 9; bases outside the gene matches: 16. This CDR3 has 17 residues. CDR3 sequence reads: CASSYTSGGSKSGEQFF. The CDR3 DNA follows: TGTGCCAGCAGTTACACCTCTGGCGGGAGTAAGTCAGGTGAGCAGTTCTTC.

The chain employs TRBV11-1 and TRBJ1-2; TRBD1 might be the D (6 bases). CDR1 is SGHAT and CDR2 is FQDESV in the germline V gene (reference sequence). V gave up 1 base and J gave up 0 bases, with 12 bases separating them. The CDR3 consists of 16 residues. The CDR3, as DNA: TGTGCCAGCAGCTTAGGAGGGACATCGCCTAACTATGGCTACACCTTC. Its protein is CASSLGGTSPNYGYTF.

V and J are TRBV5-4 and TRBJ2-2; D is perhaps TRBD2 (6 bases). The V gene's germline CDR1 is SGHNT and CDR2 YYREEE (reference sequence). CDR3 length equals 15 residues. Trimming pared 1 base from V and 5 bases from J, leaving 12 bases between. The CDR3 nucleotides are TGTGCCAGCAGCTTGACGGGACTGTCGACCGGGGAGCTGTTTTTT. This gives the protein CASSLTGLSTGELFF.

The V call is TRBV7-8, the J call TRBJ1-1; unclear D gene. The CDR3 totals 15 residues. The V gene's germline CDR1 is SGHVS and CDR2 FQNEAQ. V was shortened by 1 base and J by 0 bases, with 9 bases between the two germline ends. CDR3 bases: TGTGCCAGCAGCTTAGAGAGGGTGATGAACACTGAAGCTTTCTTT. As protein: CASSLERVMNTEAFF.